This T cell receptor beta chain was recovered during a study of OX40 agonist ivuxolimab in advanced cancers. Using immunoSEQ multiplex PCR, the repertoire was profiled, and TCRdb retains in-frame clones only, with some absent. The data show 28,000 or so clones, around 90% seen once. The clonotype was recovered from an adult with an advanced solid tumor such as melanoma, head and neck, liver or kidney cancer. The specimen was CD4+ or CD8+ T cells sorted from blood, collected in a trial of the OX40 agonist ivuxolimab.

This CDR3 is CASTLTLNQPQHF. In nucleotides, the CDR3 is TGTGCCAGCACCCTGACACTGAATCAGCCCCAGCATTTT. The chain combines TRBV28 with TRBJ1-5, with D hard to call. Germline V gene data show CDR1 as MDHEN and CDR2 as SYDVKM. V lost 7 bases and J 4 bases, leaving 11 bases between the germline ends. The CDR3 runs 13 residues.